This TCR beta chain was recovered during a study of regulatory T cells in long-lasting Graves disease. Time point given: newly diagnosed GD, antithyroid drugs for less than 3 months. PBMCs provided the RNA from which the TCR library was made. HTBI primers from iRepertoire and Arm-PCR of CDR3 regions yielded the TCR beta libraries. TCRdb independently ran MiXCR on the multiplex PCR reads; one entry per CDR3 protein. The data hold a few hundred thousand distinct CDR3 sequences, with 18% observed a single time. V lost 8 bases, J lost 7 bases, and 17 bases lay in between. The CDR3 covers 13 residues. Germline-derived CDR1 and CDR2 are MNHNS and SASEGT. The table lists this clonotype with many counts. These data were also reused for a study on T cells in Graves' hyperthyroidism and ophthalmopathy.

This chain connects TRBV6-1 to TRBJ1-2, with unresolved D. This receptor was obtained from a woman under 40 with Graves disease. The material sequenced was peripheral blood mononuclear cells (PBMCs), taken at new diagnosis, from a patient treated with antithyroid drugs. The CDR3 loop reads CASRDHPGGGYTF. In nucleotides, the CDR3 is TGTGCCAGCCGAGACCATCCTGGAGGTGGCTACACCTTC.